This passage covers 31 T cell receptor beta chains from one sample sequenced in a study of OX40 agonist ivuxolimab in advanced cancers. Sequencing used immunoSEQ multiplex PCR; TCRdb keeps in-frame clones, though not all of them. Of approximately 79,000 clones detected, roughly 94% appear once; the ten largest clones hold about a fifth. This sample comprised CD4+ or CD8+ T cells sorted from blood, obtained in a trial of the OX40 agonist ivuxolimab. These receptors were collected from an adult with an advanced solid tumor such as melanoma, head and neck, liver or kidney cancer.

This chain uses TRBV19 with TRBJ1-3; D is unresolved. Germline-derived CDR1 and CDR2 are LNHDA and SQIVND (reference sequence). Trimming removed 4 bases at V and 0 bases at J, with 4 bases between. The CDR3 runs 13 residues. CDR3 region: CASSSSSGNTIYF. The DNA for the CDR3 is TGTGCCAGTAGTAGCAGCTCTGGAAACACCATATATTTT.

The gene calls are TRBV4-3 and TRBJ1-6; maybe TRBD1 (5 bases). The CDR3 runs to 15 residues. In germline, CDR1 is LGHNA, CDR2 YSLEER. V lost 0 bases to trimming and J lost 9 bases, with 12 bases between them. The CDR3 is CASSQDEGFSSPLHF. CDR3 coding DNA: TGCGCCAGCAGCCAAGATGAGGGGTTTAGTTCACCCCTCCACTTT.

In nucleotides, the CDR3 is TGTGCCAGCAGCCTGCCCTCGGGGGAGTTCTCTGGGGCCAACGTCCTGACTTTC. Its translation is CASSLPSGEFSGANVLTF. This chain joins TRBV7-8 and TRBJ2-6; possibly TRBD2 for D (6 bases). Germline values: CDR1 SGHVS, CDR2 FQNEAQ. The CDR3 loop spans 18 amino acids. Trimming cost V 5 bases and J 0 bases, with 17 bases left between them. Using reference TRBV7-8 and TRBJ2-6 for the parts outside the CDR3, the full variable domain is GAGVSQSPRYKVAKRGQDVALRCDPISGHVSLFWYQQALGQGPEFLTYFQNEAQLDKSGLPSDRFFAERPEGSVSTLKIQRTQQEDSAVYLCASSLPSGEFSGANVLTFGAGSRLTVL.

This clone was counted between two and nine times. The CDR3: CASSMRRGGRETQYF. DNA for the CDR3: TGTGCCAGTAGTATGAGGCGGGGGGGCCGGGAGACCCAGTACTTC. This chain connects TRBV19 to TRBJ2-5, with 9 bases identical to TRBD2. Per the germline V gene, CDR1 is LNHDA and CDR2 is SQIVND (reference sequence). Unmatched junction bases numbered 7, after V lost 3 bases and J lost 5 bases. The CDR3 runs to 15 residues. Based on the CDR3 plus reference TRBV19 and TRBJ2-5, the full variable domain is DGGITQSPKYLFRKEGQNVTLSCEQNLNHDAMYWYRQDPGQGLRLIYYSQIVNDFQKGDIAEGYSVSREKKESFPLTVTSAQKNPTAFYLCASSMRRGGRETQYFGPGTRLLVL.

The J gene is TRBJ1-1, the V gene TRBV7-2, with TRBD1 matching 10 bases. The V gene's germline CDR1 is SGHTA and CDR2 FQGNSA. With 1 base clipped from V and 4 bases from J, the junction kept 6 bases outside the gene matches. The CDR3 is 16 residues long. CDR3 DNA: TGTGCCAGCAGCTTAGACTGGACAGGGGGGAGCACTGAAGCTTTCTTT. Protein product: CASSLDWTGGSTEAFF.

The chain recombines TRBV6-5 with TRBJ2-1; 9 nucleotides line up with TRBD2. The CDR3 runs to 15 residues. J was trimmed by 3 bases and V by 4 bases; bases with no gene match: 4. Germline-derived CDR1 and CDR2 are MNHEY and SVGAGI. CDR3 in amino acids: CASSSVAGVYNEQFF. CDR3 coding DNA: TGTGCCAGCAGTTCGGTAGCGGGGGTCTACAATGAGCAGTTCTTC.

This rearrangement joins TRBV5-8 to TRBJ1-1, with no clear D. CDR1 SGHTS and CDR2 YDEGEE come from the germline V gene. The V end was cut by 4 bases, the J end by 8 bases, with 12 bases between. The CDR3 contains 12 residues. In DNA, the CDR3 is TGTGCCAGCAGCCCTCGGCGGGAGGAAGCTTTCTTT. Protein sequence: CASSPRREEAFF.

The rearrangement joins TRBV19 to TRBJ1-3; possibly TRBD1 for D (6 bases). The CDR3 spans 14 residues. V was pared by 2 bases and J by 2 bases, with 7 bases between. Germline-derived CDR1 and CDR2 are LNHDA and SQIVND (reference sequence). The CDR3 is CASSIWTAGNTIYF. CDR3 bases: TGTGCCAGTAGTATATGGACAGCTGGAAACACCATATATTTT.

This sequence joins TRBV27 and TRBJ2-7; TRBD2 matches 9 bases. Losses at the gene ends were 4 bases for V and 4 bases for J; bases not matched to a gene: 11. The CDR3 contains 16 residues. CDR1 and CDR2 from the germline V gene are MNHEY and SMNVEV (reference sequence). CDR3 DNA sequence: TGTGCCAGCAGTTCCATTGGCGGGAGGGCCGCTTACGAGCAGTACTTC. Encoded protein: CASSSIGGRAAYEQYF.

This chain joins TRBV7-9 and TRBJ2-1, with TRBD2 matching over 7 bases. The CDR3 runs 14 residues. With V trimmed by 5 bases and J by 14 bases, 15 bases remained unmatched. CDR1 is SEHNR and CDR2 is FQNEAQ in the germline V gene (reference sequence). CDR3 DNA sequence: TGTGCCAGCAGCCCCCTCCAGCGGGGACTTGAAAAGTTCTTC. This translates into CASSPLQRGLEKFF.

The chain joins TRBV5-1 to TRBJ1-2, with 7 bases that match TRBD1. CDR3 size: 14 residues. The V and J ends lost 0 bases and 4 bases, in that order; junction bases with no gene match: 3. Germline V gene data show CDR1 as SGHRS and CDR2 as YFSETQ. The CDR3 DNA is TGCGCCAGCAGCTTGGGACAGGGCCCCTATGGCTACACCTTC. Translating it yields CASSLGQGPYGYTF.

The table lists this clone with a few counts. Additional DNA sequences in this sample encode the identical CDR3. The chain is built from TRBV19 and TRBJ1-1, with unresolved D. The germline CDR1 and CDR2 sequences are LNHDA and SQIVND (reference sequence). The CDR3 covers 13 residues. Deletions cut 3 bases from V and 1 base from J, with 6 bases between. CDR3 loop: CASSISGNTEAFF. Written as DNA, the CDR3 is TGTGCCAGTAGTATTTCCGGGAACACTGAAGCTTTCTTT.

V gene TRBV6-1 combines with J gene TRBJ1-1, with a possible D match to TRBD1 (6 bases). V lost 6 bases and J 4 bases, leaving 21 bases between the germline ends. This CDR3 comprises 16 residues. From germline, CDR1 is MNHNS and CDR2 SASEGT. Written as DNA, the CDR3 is TGTGCCAGCAGCGAATGGCGGACAGAGAGAAGCACTGAAGCTTTCTTT. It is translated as CASSEWRTERSTEAFF.

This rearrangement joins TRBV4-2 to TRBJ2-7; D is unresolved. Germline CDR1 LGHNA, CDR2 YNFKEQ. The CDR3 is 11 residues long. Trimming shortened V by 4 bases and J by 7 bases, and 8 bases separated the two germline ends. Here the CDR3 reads CASSPGWEQYF. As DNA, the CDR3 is TGTGCCAGCAGCCCGGGTTGGGAGCAGTACTTC.

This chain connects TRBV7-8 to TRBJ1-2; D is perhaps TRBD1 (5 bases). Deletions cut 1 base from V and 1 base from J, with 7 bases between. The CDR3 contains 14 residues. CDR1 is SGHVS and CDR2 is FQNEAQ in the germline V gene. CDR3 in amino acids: CASSLVGDNYGYTF. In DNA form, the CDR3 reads TGTGCCAGCAGCTTAGTAGGGGATAACTATGGCTACACCTTC.

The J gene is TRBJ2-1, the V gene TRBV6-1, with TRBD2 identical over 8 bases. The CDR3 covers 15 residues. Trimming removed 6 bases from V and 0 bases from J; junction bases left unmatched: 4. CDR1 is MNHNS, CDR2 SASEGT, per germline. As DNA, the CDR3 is TGTGCCAGCAGGGGCGGGGGGAGCTCCTACAATGAGCAGTTCTTC. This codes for CASRGGGSSYNEQFF.

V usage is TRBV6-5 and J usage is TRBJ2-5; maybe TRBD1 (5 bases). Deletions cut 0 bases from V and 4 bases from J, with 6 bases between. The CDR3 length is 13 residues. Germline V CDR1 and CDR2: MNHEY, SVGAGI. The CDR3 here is CASSYSQGETQYF. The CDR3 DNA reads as TGTGCCAGCAGTTACTCCCAGGGAGAGACCCAGTACTTC.

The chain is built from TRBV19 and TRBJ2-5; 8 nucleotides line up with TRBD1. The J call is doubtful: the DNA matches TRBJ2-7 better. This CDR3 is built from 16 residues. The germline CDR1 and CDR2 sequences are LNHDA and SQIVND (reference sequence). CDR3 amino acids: CASSSWAGQASYEQYF. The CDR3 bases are TGTGCCAGTAGTTCCTGGGCGGGACAGGCGTCCTACGAGCAGTACTTC.

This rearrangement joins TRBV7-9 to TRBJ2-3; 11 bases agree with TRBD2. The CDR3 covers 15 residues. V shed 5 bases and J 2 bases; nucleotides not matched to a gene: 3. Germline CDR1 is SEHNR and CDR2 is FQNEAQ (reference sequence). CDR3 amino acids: CASSLSGGDTDTQYF. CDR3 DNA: TGTGCCAGCAGCCTTAGCGGGGGGGACACAGATACGCAGTATTTT. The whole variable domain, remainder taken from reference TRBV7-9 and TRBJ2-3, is DTGVSQNPRHKITKRGQNVTFRCDPISEHNRLYWYRQTLGQGPEFLTYFQNEAQLEKSRLLSDRFSAERPKGSFSTLEIQRTEQGDSAMYLCASSLSGGDTDTQYFGPGTRLTVL.

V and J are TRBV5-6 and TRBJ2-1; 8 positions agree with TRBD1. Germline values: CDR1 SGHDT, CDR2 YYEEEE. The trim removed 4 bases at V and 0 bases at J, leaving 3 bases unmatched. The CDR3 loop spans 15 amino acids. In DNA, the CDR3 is TGTGCCAGCAGCGGGGACAGGAACTCCTACAATGAGCAGTTCTTC. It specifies CASSGDRNSYNEQFF.

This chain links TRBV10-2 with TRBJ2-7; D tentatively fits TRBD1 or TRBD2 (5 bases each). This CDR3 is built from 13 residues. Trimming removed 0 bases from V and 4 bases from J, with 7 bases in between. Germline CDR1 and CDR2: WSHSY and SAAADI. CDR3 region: CASSESGEYEQYF. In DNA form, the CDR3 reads TGCGCCAGCAGTGAGTCGGGGGAGTACGAGCAGTACTTC.

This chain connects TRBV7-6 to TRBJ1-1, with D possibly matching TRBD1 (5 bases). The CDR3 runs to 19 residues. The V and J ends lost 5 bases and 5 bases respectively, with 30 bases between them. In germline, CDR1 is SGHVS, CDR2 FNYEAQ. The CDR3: CASSGTPVGASPSGTEAFF. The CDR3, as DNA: TGTGCCAGCAGCGGCACCCCCGTCGGGGCCAGCCCATCGGGAACTGAAGCTTTCTTT.

The CDR3 is CASKLLVQGELFF. CDR3 in DNA: TGTGCCAGCAAACTCTTGGTCCAGGGGGAGCTGTTTTTT. This chain links TRBV2 with TRBJ2-2, with D unclear. V was trimmed by 7 bases and J by 8 bases, leaving 14 bases between them. CDR3 length equals 13 residues. Germline values: CDR1 SNHLY, CDR2 FYNNEI.

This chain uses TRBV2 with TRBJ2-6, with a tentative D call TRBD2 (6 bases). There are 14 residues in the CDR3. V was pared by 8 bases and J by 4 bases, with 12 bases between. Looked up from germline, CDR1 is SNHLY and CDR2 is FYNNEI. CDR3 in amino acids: CASCGEAGANVLTF. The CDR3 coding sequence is TGTGCCAGCTGCGGGGAGGCAGGGGCCAACGTCCTGACTTTC.

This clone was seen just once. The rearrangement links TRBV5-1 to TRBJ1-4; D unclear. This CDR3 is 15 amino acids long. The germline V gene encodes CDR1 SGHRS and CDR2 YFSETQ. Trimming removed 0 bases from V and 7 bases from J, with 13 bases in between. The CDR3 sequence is CASSLDQSSGEKLFF. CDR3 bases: TGCGCCAGCAGCTTGGACCAGTCCTCGGGTGAAAAACTGTTTTTT.

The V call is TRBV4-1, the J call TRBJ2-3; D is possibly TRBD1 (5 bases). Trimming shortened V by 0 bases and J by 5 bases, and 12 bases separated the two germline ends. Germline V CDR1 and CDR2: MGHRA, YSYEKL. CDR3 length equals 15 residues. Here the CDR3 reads CASSQETTQGDTQYF. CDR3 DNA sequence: TGCGCCAGCAGCCAAGAAACTACCCAGGGAGATACGCAGTATTTT.

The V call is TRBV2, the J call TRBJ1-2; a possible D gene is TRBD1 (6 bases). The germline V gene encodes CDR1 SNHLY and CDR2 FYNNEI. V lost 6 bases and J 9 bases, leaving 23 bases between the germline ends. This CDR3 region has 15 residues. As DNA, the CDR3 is TGTGCCAGCAGACAAACCGGGACACCCTCGGTGAGCTACACCTTC. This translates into CASRQTGTPSVSYTF. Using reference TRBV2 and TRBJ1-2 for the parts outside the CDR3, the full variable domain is EPEVTQTPSHQVTQMGQEVILRCVPISNHLYFYWYRQILGQKVEFLVSFYNNEISEKSEIFDDQFSVERPDGSNFTLKIRSTKLEDSAMYFCASRQTGTPSVSYTFGSGTRLTVV.

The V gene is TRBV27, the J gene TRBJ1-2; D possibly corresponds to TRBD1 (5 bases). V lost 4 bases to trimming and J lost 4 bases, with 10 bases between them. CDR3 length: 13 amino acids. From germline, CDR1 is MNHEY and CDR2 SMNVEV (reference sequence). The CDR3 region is CASSSRVGYGYTF. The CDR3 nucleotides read TGTGCCAGCAGTTCCAGGGTCGGCTATGGCTACACCTTC.

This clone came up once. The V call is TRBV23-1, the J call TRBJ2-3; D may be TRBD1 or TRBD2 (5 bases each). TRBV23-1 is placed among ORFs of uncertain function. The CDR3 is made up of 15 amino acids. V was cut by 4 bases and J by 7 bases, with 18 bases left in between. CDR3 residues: CASSPGPSLKNTQYF. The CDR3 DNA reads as TGCGCCAGCAGTCCGGGACCGTCCCTGAAGAATACGCAGTATTTT.

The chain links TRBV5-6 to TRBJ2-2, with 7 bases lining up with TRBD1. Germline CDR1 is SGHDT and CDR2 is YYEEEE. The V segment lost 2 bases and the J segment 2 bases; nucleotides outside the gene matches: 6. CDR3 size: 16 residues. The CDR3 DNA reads TGTGCCAGCAGCTTCCTGACAGGGCCCAACACCGGGGAGCTGTTTTTT. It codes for CASSFLTGPNTGELFF.

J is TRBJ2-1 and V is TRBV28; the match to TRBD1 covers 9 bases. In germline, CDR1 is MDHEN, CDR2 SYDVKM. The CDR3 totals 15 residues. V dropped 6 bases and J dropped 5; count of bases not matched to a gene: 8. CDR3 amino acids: CASSAGTGPNNEQFF. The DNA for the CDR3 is TGTGCCAGCAGCGCGGGGACAGGGCCCAACAATGAGCAGTTCTTC.